What follows are 21 T cell receptor beta chains derived from one specimen sequenced in a study of Ad26.COV2.S vaccination and SARS-CoV-2 variants. The protocol was immunoSEQ multiplex PCR, while the TCRdb copy is restricted to in-frame clones and leaves out a portion. The repertoire holds some 290,000 clones, with around 81% as singletons. Indicated treatment: some 20 received Ad26.COV2.S at low or high dose, single or two shots; 5 received placebo; per-sample allocation not given. The samples date from day 63 after the first vaccine or placebo injection. The starting material was peripheral blood, obtained in a trial of Ad26.COV2.S vaccine versus placebo. These TCRs come from a person aged 18 to 65 who received the Ad26.COV2.S COVID-19 vaccine or a placebo.

The chain links TRBV28 to TRBJ2-7, with TRBD2 as a possible D gene (6 bases). This CDR3 spans 18 amino acids. CDR1 MDHEN and CDR2 SYDVKM come from the germline V gene. Between the trimmed V and J ends, which lost 6 bases and 0 bases, there was a span of 24 bases. The CDR3 DNA reads TGTGCCAGCAGACGAAACCCAGGTGGGGGGAGATACTCCTACGAGCAGTACTTC. Translation gives CASRRNPGGGRYSYEQYF.

DNA of the CDR3: TGTGCCAGCTCACCTTCGGGTTACTCTGGAAACACCATATATTTT. This translates into CASSPSGYSGNTIYF. The chain links TRBV18 to TRBJ1-3; no reliable D call. V was clipped by 3 bases and J by 0 bases, with 9 bases between them. The CDR3 covers 15 residues. The germline CDR1 and CDR2 sequences are KGHSH and LQKENI.

The J gene is TRBJ1-1, the V gene TRBV28; maybe TRBD1 (5 bases). Trimming took 2 bases from V and 4 from J, leaving 14 bases between them. The CDR3 contains 15 residues. In germline, CDR1 is MDHEN, CDR2 SYDVKM. CDR3 protein: CASSLSQSTGTEAFF. The CDR3 DNA follows: TGTGCCAGCAGTTTAAGTCAGAGTACAGGCACTGAAGCTTTCTTT.

CDR3 sequence (DNA): TGTGCCAGCAGCCAAGGGGGTGCAGGGGAAAGGTCCCCCCTCCACTTT. Protein sequence: CASSQGGAGERSPLHF. J is TRBJ1-6 and V is TRBV4-2, with D perhaps matching TRBD1 (6 bases). The ends were cut back, 1 base at V and 13 bases at J, with 20 bases in the middle. The CDR3 runs to 16 residues. Germline assignment: CDR1 LGHNA and CDR2 YNFKEQ.

V gene TRBV2 combines with J gene TRBJ1-6, with D possibly TRBD1 on 6 matching bases. Trimming removed 4 bases from V and 8 bases from J, with 21 bases in between. CDR1 and CDR2 from the germline V gene are SNHLY and FYNNEI. The CDR3 sequence is 17 residues long. CDR3 nucleotide sequence: TGTGCCAGCAGTGGGCCGCTCGGGGGGGCGTCTGATTCACCCCTCCACTTT. Its protein product is CASSGPLGGASDSPLHF.

The chain has TRBV21-1 and TRBJ1-5. TRBV21-1 is listed as a pseudogene. The CDR3 runs 15 residues. Here the CDR3 DNA reads TGTGCCAGCAGCCTATGTGCATGGGGTAATCAGCCCCAGCATTTT. This encodes CASSLCAWGNQPQHF.

V usage is TRBV7-3 and J usage is TRBJ2-3, with 9 bases fitting TRBD2. CDR3 length: 15 amino acids. Trimming took 5 bases from V and 1 from J; bases not matched to a gene: 4. CDR1 SGHTA and CDR2 FQGTGA come from the germline V gene. The CDR3 loop reads CASSHPSGGTDTQYF. For the CDR3, the DNA is TGTGCCAGCAGCCACCCTAGCGGGGGCACAGATACGCAGTATTTT.

The V call is TRBV2, the J call TRBJ1-1; D is undetermined. Germline V gene lookup returns CDR1 SNHLY and CDR2 FYNNEI. V lost 6 bases and J 5 bases, leaving 10 bases between the germline ends. The CDR3 consists of 12 residues. The CDR3 DNA reads TGTGCCAGCAGGGACCCCCGTACTGAAGCTTTCTTT. Translation: CASRDPRTEAFF.

The rearrangement joins TRBV5-4 to TRBJ1-6; D remains unclear. V was clipped by 2 bases and J by 3 bases, with 9 bases between them. The CDR3 covers 15 residues. The V gene's germline CDR1 is SGHNT and CDR2 YYREEE (reference sequence). The CDR3 sequence is CASSFQSLYNSPLHF. CDR3 nucleotide sequence: TGTGCCAGCAGCTTCCAGTCCCTCTATAATTCACCCCTCCACTTT.

V and J are TRBV9 and TRBJ2-3; possible D gene TRBD2, 6 bases. V was pared by 0 bases and J by 7 bases, with 18 bases between. This CDR3 is 16 amino acids long. CDR1 SGDLS and CDR2 YYNGEE come from the germline V gene. The CDR3 region is CASSVVGGVEINTQYF. CDR3 DNA sequence: TGTGCCAGCAGCGTAGTGGGGGGAGTCGAGATAAATACGCAGTATTTT. The full variable domain, in which reference TRBV9 and TRBJ2-3 provide the parts outside the CDR3, is DSGVTQTPKHLITATGQRVTLRCSPRSGDLSVYWYQQSLDQGLQFLIQYYNGEERAKGNILERFSAQQFPDLHSELNLSSLELGDSALYFCASSVVGGVEINTQYFGPGTRLTVL.

V and J are TRBV19 and TRBJ1-1, with D possibly TRBD1 on 5 matching bases. This CDR3 contains 14 residues. The germline V gene has CDR1 LNHDA and CDR2 SQIVND (reference sequence). Trimming took 7 bases from V and 2 from J, leaving 14 bases between them. DNA of the CDR3: TGTGCCAGTAAGATAGGCAGGGCAAACACTGAAGCTTTCTTT. Its protein product is CASKIGRANTEAFF. Complete variable domain (other parts from reference TRBV19 and TRBJ1-1): DGGITQSPKYLFRKEGQNVTLSCEQNLNHDAMYWYRQDPGQGLRLIYYSQIVNDFQKGDIAEGYSVSREKKESFPLTVTSAQKNPTAFYLCASKIGRANTEAFFGQGTRLTVV.

The CDR3 protein is CASSHRVLDTQYF. The CDR3 region has the DNA TGTGCCAGCAGCCACAGGGTTTTGGATACGCAGTATTTT. This chain joins TRBV11-3 and TRBJ2-3, with D perhaps TRBD1 (6 bases). The germline V gene has CDR1 SGHNT and CDR2 YENEEA. The CDR3 totals 13 residues. The V and J ends lost 5 bases and 6 bases respectively, with 12 bases between them.

This clone was seen once. The rearrangement uses TRBV7-9 and TRBJ1-1; no clear D. The CDR3 extends over 12 amino acids. CDR1 is SEHNR, CDR2 FQNEAQ, per germline (reference sequence). Trimming removed 11 bases from V and 3 bases from J, with 13 bases in between. CDR3 sequence: CALGDTYTEAFF. For the CDR3, the DNA is TGTGCCCTGGGAGACACCTACACTGAAGCTTTCTTT.

V usage is TRBV15 and J usage is TRBJ1-1; no reliable D call. V was shortened by 0 bases and J by 7 bases, with 12 bases between the two germline ends. The CDR3 spans 14 residues. The germline CDR1 and CDR2 sequences are LNHNV and YYDKDF (reference sequence). CDR3 bases: TGTGCCACCAGCAGAGAGTTGGGTCTGGATGAAGCTTTCTTT. Translated: CATSRELGLDEAFF.

This rearrangement joins TRBV6-4 to TRBJ1-2; 7 positions match TRBD1. The CDR3 spans 16 residues. Germline loops: CDR1 MRHNA, CDR2 SNTAGT. V shed 6 bases and J 6 bases; nucleotides not matched to a gene: 16. The CDR3 coding sequence is TGTGCCAGCAGCCCCGGGGAGGGGGCTTCATGGGATGGCTACACCTTC. Translating it yields CASSPGEGASWDGYTF.

Here the CDR3 reads CASSGDRNKTNYGYTF. CDR3 in DNA: TGTGCCAGCAGTGGGGACAGAAACAAAACTAACTATGGCTACACCTTC. The V gene is TRBV2, the J gene TRBJ1-2, with TRBD1 matching over 7 bases. After removal of 4 bases from V and 0 bases from J, the junction contained 8 bases not matched to a gene. The germline CDR1 and CDR2 sequences are SNHLY and FYNNEI. The CDR3 is 16 amino acids.

This chain uses TRBV2 with TRBJ1-5; TRBD1 matches 7 bases. CDR1 SNHLY and CDR2 FYNNEI come from the germline V gene. The J segment lost 5 bases and the V segment lost 2 bases, leaving 6 bases of the junction unmatched. The CDR3 contains 15 residues. CDR3 coding DNA: TGTGCCAGCAGTGAAAGGGACAGCCAATATCAGCCCCAGCATTTT. This gives the protein CASSERDSQYQPQHF.

CDR3 DNA sequence: TGCGCCAGCAGCTTCTCCAGGGGCTGGGAGACCCAGTACTTC. Translation gives CASSFSRGWETQYF. V is TRBV5-1 and J is TRBJ2-5; D is possibly TRBD1 (6 bases). This CDR3 region has 14 residues. Trimming pared 2 bases from V and 5 bases from J, leaving 13 bases between. Germline V gene lookup returns CDR1 SGHRS and CDR2 YFSETQ.

The chain is built from TRBV29-1 and TRBJ1-1, with D perhaps matching TRBD1 (5 bases). The CDR3 contains 11 residues. The germline V gene encodes CDR1 SQVTM and CDR2 ANQGSEA. Between the trimmed V and J ends, which lost 0 bases and 8 bases, there was a span of 7 bases. Here the CDR3 DNA reads TGCAGCGTTGAAGAGAACAGGGAAGCTTTCTTT. This sequence encodes CSVEENREAFF. Using reference TRBV29-1 and TRBJ1-1 for the parts outside the CDR3, the full variable domain is SAVISQKPSRDICQRGTSLTIQCQVDSQVTMMFWYRQQPGQSLTLIATANQGSEATYESGFVIDKFPISRPNLTFSTLTVSNMSPEDSSIYLCSVEENREAFFGQGTRLTVV.

The CDR3 DNA reads TGTGCCAGCAGCTCCCCCAGCGGGGGGCCCCAAGGCGAGCAGTACTTC. Translated, it gives CASSSPSGGPQGEQYF. The chain is built from TRBV7-9 and TRBJ2-7; TRBD2 matches 9 bases. There are 16 residues in the CDR3. The V gene's germline CDR1 is SEHNR and CDR2 FQNEAQ (reference sequence). Losses at the gene ends were 4 bases for V and 6 bases for J; bases not matched to a gene: 13.

In its sample, this clone was seen once. This chain joins TRBV7-2 and TRBJ2-7, with a tentative D call TRBD1 (7 bases). The V gene lost 2 bases and the J gene lost 0 bases, with 14 bases spanning the gap. From germline, CDR1 is SGHTA and CDR2 FQGNSA. The CDR3 is made up of 16 amino acids. CDR3 DNA sequence: TGTGCCAGCAGCTTATGGTGGCAGGGGGGCTCCTACGAGCAGTACTTC. It specifies CASSLWWQGGSYEQYF.